This T cell receptor (beta chain) appears in the sequencing data of a study of type 1 regulatory T cells. Looking at the study overall: This in vitro CD4 product, T-allo10, is enriched for Tr1 cells and alloantigen-specific.

MiXCR was run by TCRdb on the reads, yielding one entry per CDR3 protein. The sample consists of some 15,000 distinct CDR3 sequences, approximately 14% of them appearing once. As concerns this clonotype: What it recognizes is unknown.

Looked up from germline, CDR1 is LNHDA and CDR2 is SQIVND (reference sequence). Trimming removed 10 bases at V and 5 bases at J, with 17 bases between. The CDR3 loop spans 14 amino acids. J is TRBJ2-2 and V is TRBV19, with a tentative D call TRBD2 (5 bases). The sequenced sample was cultured T cells, either the whole culture or a sorted T cell fraction (not recorded which). The receptor was derived from a human donor in good health. In DNA, the CDR3 is TGTGCCACTGGGGAAGCGGCCCATACCGGGGAGCTGTTTTTT. Its translation: CATGEAAHTGELFF.